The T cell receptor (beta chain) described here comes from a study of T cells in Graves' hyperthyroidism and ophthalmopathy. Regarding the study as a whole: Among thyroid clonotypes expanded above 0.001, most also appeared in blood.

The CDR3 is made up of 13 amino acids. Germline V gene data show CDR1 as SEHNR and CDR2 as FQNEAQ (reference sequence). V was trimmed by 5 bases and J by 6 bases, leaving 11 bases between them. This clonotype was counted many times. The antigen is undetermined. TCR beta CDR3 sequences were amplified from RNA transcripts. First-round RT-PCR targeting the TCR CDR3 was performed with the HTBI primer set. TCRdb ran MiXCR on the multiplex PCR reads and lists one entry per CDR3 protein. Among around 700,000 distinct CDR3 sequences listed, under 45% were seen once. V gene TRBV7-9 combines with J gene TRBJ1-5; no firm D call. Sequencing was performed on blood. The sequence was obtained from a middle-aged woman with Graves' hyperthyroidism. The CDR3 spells CASSRTEGQPQHF. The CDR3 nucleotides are TGTGCCAGCAGCCGTACCGAGGGTCAGCCCCAGCATTTT. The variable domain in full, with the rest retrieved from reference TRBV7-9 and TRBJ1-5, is DTGVSQNPRHKITKRGQNVTFRCDPISEHNRLYWYRQTLGQGPEFLTYFQNEAQLEKSRLLSDRFSAERPKGSFSTLEIQRTEQGDSAMYLCASSRTEGQPQHFGDGTRLSIL.